Listed below are T cell receptor beta chains from one sample, sequenced in a study of blood T cell repertoires in COVID-19. Repertoires were generated with immunoSEQ multiplex PCR, while TCRdb's copy carries only in-frame clones and drops some. The data hold 130,000 to 150,000 clones, with 70% to 90% observed a single time. Material: peripheral blood. The receptors were gathered from a human donor with acute or convalescent COVID-19. The donor label of this sample is uncertain. The CDR3 runs from the conserved cysteine through the conserved F or W. D genes are given only for firm matches. Where a row states a size, it is once, few, many or the class of an expanded clone; other rows omit it.

v_gene: TRBV27
d_gene: NA
j_gene: TRBJ1-2
abundance: NA
CDR3nt: TGTGCCAGCAGTTTTTTCAGTGTCAGGCCAGAGTATGGCTACACCTTC
CDR3aa: CASSFFSVRPEYGYTF

v_gene: TRBV3-1/TRBV3-2
d_gene: NA
j_gene: TRBJ2-5
abundance: NA
CDR3nt: TGTGCCAGCAGTCCTGACAGGTCCGCGGCCCAGTACTTC
CDR3aa: CASSPDRSAAQYF

v_gene: TRBV5-4
d_gene: TRBD1
j_gene: TRBJ2-7
abundance: NA
CDR3nt: TGTGCCAGCAGCGGGACAGGGGAGGGCCTCTCCTACGAGCAGTACTTC
CDR3aa: CASSGTGEGLSYEQYF

v_gene: TRBV13
d_gene: TRBD2
j_gene: TRBJ2-3
abundance: NA
CDR3nt: TGTGCCAGCAGCTCGCGGGGGCTAGCGGGACGGGTGACCCACACAGATACGCAGTATTTT
CDR3aa: CASSSRGLAGRVTHTDTQYF

v_gene: TRBV4-3
d_gene: NA
j_gene: TRBJ1-2
abundance: NA
CDR3nt: TGCGCCAGCAGCCAAGAATCTGGGGGGGGCTACACCTTC
CDR3aa: CASSQESGGGYTF

v_gene: TRBV19
d_gene: TRBD1
j_gene: TRBJ2-7
abundance: NA
CDR3nt: TGTGCCAGTAGTGTGGGACAGAGGATCTACGAGCAGTACTTC
CDR3aa: CASSVGQRIYEQYF

v_gene: TRBV6-5
d_gene: NA
j_gene: TRBJ2-7
abundance: NA
CDR3nt: TGTGCCAGCAGAAAGCAGGGGTTTCAAGGCTACGAGCAGTACTTC
CDR3aa: CASRKQGFQGYEQYF

v_gene: TRBV28
d_gene: NA
j_gene: TRBJ1-1
abundance: NA
CDR3nt: TGTGCCAGCAGTGCGGAGAGCGTGACCACTGAAGCTTTCTTT
CDR3aa: CASSAESVTTEAFF

v_gene: TRBV5-1
d_gene: TRBD1
j_gene: TRBJ1-4
abundance: NA
CDR3nt: TGCGCCAGCGGACCGGACAGGGGGCTGAGTAATGAAAAACTGTTTTTT
CDR3aa: CASGPDRGLSNEKLFF

v_gene: TRBV2
d_gene: TRBD2
j_gene: TRBJ2-2
abundance: NA
CDR3nt: TGTGCCAGCAGTGACCCTAGGGCTAGCGGGGGCGACACCGGGGAGCTGTTTTTT
CDR3aa: CASSDPRASGGDTGELFF

v_gene: TRBV6-1
d_gene: NA
j_gene: TRBJ1-1
abundance: NA
CDR3nt: TGTGCCAGCAGTGAAAGCAACCGGTATGGTTCTTTCTTT
CDR3aa: CASSESNRYGSFF

v_gene: TRBV19
d_gene: TRBD2
j_gene: TRBJ2-1
abundance: NA
CDR3nt: TGTGCCAGTAGTAAGCAACTAGCGGGAGAGGTTGAGCAGTTCTTC
CDR3aa: CASSKQLAGEVEQFF

v_gene: TRBV5-1
d_gene: TRBD1
j_gene: TRBJ2-3
abundance: NA
CDR3nt: TGCGCCAGCAAAATGTATTCGGGACAGGGGGAAGATACGCAGTATTTT
CDR3aa: CASKMYSGQGEDTQYF

v_gene: TRBV19
d_gene: TRBD1
j_gene: TRBJ1-3
abundance: NA
CDR3nt: TGTGCCAGTAGTATGGGACAGGGGTTTGGAAACACCATATATTTT
CDR3aa: CASSMGQGFGNTIYF

v_gene: TRBV5-6
d_gene: TRBD1
j_gene: TRBJ1-2
abundance: once
CDR3nt: TGTGCCAGCAACCGGCGACAGGGGAACTATGGCTACACCTTC
CDR3aa: CASNRRQGNYGYTF

v_gene: TRBV5-5
d_gene: TRBD1
j_gene: TRBJ1-2
abundance: few
CDR3nt: TGTGCCAGCAGCCAGGGGGTCGGCTATGGCTACACCTTC
CDR3aa: CASSQGVGYGYTF

v_gene: TRBV10-3
d_gene: TRBD1
j_gene: TRBJ2-2
abundance: NA
CDR3nt: TGTGCCATCAGTGAAACAGGGGGCTTTAACACCGGGGAGCTGTTTTTT
CDR3aa: CAISETGGFNTGELFF

v_gene: TRBV29-1
d_gene: TRBD1
j_gene: TRBJ1-2
abundance: NA
CDR3nt: TGCAGCGTAGGGACAGCGTCGCGGGGCTACACCTTC
CDR3aa: CSVGTASRGYTF

v_gene: TRBV14
d_gene: NA
j_gene: TRBJ1-2
abundance: once
CDR3nt: TGTGCCAGCAGCCAATCCCCCAGGGGTGGAGGCTACACCTTC
CDR3aa: CASSQSPRGGGYTF

v_gene: TRBV27
d_gene: TRBD1
j_gene: TRBJ2-7
abundance: NA
CDR3nt: TGTGCCAGCAGTTTAGTAGAGGCAGGGGGTCCCTACGAGCAGTACTTC
CDR3aa: CASSLVEAGGPYEQYF

v_gene: TRBV6-5
d_gene: TRBD2
j_gene: TRBJ2-4
abundance: NA
CDR3nt: TGTGCCAGCAGTTCTATAGCGGGGGGTGTGAACATTCAGTACTTC
CDR3aa: CASSSIAGGVNIQYF

v_gene: TRBV19
d_gene: NA
j_gene: TRBJ1-6
abundance: NA
CDR3nt: TGTGCCAGTAGTATTTCACTATCACCCCTCCACTTT
CDR3aa: CASSISLSPLHF

v_gene: TRBV4-1
d_gene: NA
j_gene: TRBJ2-5
abundance: few
CDR3nt: TGCGCCAGCAGCCAAGGGCAGGGGCCCCAAGAGACCCAGTACTTC
CDR3aa: CASSQGQGPQETQYF

v_gene: TRBV7-2
d_gene: NA
j_gene: TRBJ1-5
abundance: NA
CDR3nt: TGTGCCAGCAGCCACCTCGGTCAGCCCCAGCATTTT
CDR3aa: CASSHLGQPQHF

v_gene: TRBV3-1/TRBV3-2
d_gene: NA
j_gene: TRBJ1-3
abundance: NA
CDR3nt: TGTGCCAGCACCGAAAACGGCGGTATGGGTGGAAACACCATATATTTT
CDR3aa: CASTENGGMGGNTIYF

v_gene: TRBV3-1/TRBV3-2
d_gene: TRBD1
j_gene: TRBJ1-6
abundance: NA
CDR3nt: TGTGCCAGCAGACAGCAGACCCCGGGACAGGGGGATTCACCCCTCCACTTT
CDR3aa: CASRQQTPGQGDSPLHF

v_gene: TRBV29-1
d_gene: TRBD2
j_gene: TRBJ2-2
abundance: NA
CDR3nt: TGCAGCGTTGCGACTAGCGGGCTTTGGGGGACCGGGGAGCTGTTTTTT
CDR3aa: CSVATSGLWGTGELFF

v_gene: TRBV2
d_gene: NA
j_gene: TRBJ2-5
abundance: NA
CDR3nt: TGTGCCAGCCACCAGGGGATAGGAGAGACCCAGTACTTC
CDR3aa: CASHQGIGETQYF

v_gene: TRBV19
d_gene: TRBD1
j_gene: TRBJ1-1
abundance: once
CDR3nt: TGTGCCAGTAGGGGACAGGGGAACACTGAAGCTTTCTTT
CDR3aa: CASRGQGNTEAFF

v_gene: TRBV6-5
d_gene: NA
j_gene: TRBJ2-2
abundance: once
CDR3nt: TGTGCCACCTGGGACTTCTCGAACACCGGGGAGCTGTTTTTT
CDR3aa: CATWDFSNTGELFF

v_gene: TRBV5-4
d_gene: NA
j_gene: TRBJ2-5
abundance: NA
CDR3nt: TGTGCCAGCAGCCTAGGACAAAAGGAGACCCAGTACTTC
CDR3aa: CASSLGQKETQYF

v_gene: TRBV12-3/TRBV12-4
d_gene: NA
j_gene: TRBJ2-7
abundance: NA
CDR3nt: TGTGCCAGCAGCCAACTCAATTTGGGGCAGCAGTACTTC
CDR3aa: CASSQLNLGQQYF

v_gene: TRBV12-3/TRBV12-4
d_gene: NA
j_gene: TRBJ2-3
abundance: once
CDR3nt: TGTGCCAGCAGTGTCCGTGATACGCAGTATTTT
CDR3aa: CASSVRDTQYF

v_gene: TRBV9
d_gene: NA
j_gene: TRBJ1-2
abundance: NA
CDR3nt: TGTGCCAGCAGCGTAGAGGGGCTTCAGGGCTACACCTTC
CDR3aa: CASSVEGLQGYTF

v_gene: TRBV11-2
d_gene: TRBD1
j_gene: TRBJ1-5
abundance: NA
CDR3nt: TGTGCCAGCAGCCTCACAGGGGGCAATCAGCCCCAGCATTTT
CDR3aa: CASSLTGGNQPQHF

v_gene: TRBV6-6
d_gene: NA
j_gene: TRBJ1-3
abundance: NA
CDR3nt: TGTGCCAGCAGTTGGGGGACTCCCTCCGGAGGAAACACCATATATTTT
CDR3aa: CASSWGTPSGGNTIYF

v_gene: TRBV4-3
d_gene: NA
j_gene: TRBJ2-7
abundance: NA
CDR3nt: TGCGCCAGCAGCCAAGGGCAGGGTGGCGCCTACGAGCAGTACTTC
CDR3aa: CASSQGQGGAYEQYF

v_gene: TRBV5-6
d_gene: TRBD1
j_gene: TRBJ1-5
abundance: NA
CDR3nt: TGTGCCAGCAGCTTGTCCCCGGGACAGGTGGGCACTAGCAATCAGCCCCAGCATTTT
CDR3aa: CASSLSPGQVGTSNQPQHF

v_gene: TRBV9
d_gene: TRBD2
j_gene: TRBJ2-5
abundance: NA
CDR3nt: TGTGCCAGCAGCGTAGGGACTAGCGGGGGTCAAGAGACCCAGTACTTC
CDR3aa: CASSVGTSGGQETQYF

v_gene: TRBV7-9
d_gene: NA
j_gene: TRBJ2-1
abundance: NA
CDR3nt: NA
CDR3aa: CASSLGWASGTGFF